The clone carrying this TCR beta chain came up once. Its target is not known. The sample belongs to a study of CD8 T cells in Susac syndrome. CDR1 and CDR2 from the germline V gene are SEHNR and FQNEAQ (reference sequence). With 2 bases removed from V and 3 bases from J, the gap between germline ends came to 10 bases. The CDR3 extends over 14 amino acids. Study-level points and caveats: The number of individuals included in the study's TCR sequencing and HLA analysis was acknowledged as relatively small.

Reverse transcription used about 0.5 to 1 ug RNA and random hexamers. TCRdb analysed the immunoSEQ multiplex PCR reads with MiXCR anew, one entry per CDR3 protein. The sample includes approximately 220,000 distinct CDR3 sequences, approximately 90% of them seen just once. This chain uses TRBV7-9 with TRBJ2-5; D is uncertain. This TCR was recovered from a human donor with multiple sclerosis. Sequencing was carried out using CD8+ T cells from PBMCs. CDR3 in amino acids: CASSLTPAKETQYF. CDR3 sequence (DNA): TGTGCCAGCAGCTTAACTCCCGCGAAAGAGACCCAGTACTTC. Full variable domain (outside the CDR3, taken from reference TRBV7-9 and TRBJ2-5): DTGVSQNPRHKITKRGQNVTFRCDPISEHNRLYWYRQTLGQGPEFLTYFQNEAQLEKSRLLSDRFSAERPKGSFSTLEIQRTEQGDSAMYLCASSLTPAKETQYFGPGTRLLVL.